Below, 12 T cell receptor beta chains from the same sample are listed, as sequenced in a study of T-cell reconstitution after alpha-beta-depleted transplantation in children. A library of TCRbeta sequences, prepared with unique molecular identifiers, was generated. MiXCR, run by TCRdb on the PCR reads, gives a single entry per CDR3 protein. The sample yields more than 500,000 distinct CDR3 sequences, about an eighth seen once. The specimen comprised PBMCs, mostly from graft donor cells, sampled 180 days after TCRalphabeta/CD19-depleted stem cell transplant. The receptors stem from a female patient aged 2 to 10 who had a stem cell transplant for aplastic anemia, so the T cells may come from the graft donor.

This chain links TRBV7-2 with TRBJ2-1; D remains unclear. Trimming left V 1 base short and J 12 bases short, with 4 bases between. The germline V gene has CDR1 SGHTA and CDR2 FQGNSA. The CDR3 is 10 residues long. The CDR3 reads CASSLGRQFF. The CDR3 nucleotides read TGTGCCAGCAGCTTAGGGCGGCAGTTCTTC.

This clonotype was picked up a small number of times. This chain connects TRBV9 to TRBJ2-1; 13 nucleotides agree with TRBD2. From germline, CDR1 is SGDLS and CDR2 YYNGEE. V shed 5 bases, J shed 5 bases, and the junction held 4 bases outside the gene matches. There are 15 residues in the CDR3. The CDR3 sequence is CASRGGLAGNNEQFF. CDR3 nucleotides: TGTGCCAGCAGAGGGGGACTAGCGGGGAACAATGAGCAGTTCTTC.

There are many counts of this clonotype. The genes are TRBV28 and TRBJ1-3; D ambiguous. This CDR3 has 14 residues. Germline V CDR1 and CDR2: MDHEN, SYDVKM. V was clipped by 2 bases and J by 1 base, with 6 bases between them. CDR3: CASSLMGSGNTIYF. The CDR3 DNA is TGTGCCAGCAGTTTAATGGGGTCTGGAAACACCATATATTTT.

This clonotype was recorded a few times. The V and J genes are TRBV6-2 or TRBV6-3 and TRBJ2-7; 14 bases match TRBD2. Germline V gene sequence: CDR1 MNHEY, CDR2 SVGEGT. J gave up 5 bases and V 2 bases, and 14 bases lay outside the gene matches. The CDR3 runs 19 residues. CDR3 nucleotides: TGTGCCAGCAGTTACACCCGGGGACAGGGGGGACTAGCGGGAGACGAGCAGTACTTC. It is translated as CASSYTRGQGGLAGDEQYF.

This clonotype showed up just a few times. CDR3 in DNA: TGTGCCAGCAGCCCGCGACACGACTACGAGCAGTACTTC. Its protein product is CASSPRHDYEQYF. V and J are TRBV27 and TRBJ2-7; unclear D gene. The CDR3 contains 13 residues. Germline-derived CDR1 and CDR2 are MNHEY and SMNVEV (reference sequence). V lost 6 bases, J lost 3 bases, and 12 bases lay in between.

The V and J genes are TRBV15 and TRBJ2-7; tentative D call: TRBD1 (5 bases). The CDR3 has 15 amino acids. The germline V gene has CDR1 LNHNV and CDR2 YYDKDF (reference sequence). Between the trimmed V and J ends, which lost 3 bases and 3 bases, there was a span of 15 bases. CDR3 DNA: TGTGCCACCAGCAGGGGGTTGGGGCGACGCTACGAGCAGTACTTC. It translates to CATSRGLGRRYEQYF.

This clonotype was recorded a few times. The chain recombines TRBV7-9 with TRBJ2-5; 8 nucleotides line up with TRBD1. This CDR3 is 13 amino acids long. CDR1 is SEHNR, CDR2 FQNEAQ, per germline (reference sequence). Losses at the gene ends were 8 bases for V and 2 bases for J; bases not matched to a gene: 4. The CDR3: CASHRGKQETQYF. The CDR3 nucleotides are TGTGCCAGCCACAGGGGGAAACAAGAGACCCAGTACTTC.

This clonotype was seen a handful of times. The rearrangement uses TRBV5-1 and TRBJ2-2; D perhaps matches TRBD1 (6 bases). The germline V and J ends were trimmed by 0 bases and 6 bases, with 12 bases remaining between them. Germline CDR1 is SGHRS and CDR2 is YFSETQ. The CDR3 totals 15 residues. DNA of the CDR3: TGCGCCAGCAGCTTGGGAAGGGGGACCGCCGGGGAGCTGTTTTTT. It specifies CASSLGRGTAGELFF.

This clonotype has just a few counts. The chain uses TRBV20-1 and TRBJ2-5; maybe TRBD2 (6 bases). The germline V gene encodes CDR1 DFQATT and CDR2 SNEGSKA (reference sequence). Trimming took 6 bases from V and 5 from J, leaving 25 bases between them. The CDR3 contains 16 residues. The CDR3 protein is CSAAAPWASAGETQYF. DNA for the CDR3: TGCAGTGCCGCCGCTCCATGGGCCTCCGCGGGGGAGACCCAGTACTTC.

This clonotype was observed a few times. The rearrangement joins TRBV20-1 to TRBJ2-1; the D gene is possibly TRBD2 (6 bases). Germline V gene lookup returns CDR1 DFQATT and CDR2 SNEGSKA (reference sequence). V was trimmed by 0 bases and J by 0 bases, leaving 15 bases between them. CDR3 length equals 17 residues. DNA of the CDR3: TGCAGTGCTAGAGATCCTTATAGCGGACTCTCCTACAATGAGCAGTTCTTC. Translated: CSARDPYSGLSYNEQFF.

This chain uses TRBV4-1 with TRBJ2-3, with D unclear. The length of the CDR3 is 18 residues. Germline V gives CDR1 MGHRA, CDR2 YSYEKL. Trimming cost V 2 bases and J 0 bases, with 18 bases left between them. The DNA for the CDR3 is TGCGCCAGCAGCCAAACGCAGGCCGTGGGAACGAGCACAGATACGCAGTATTTT. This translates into CASSQTQAVGTSTDTQYF.

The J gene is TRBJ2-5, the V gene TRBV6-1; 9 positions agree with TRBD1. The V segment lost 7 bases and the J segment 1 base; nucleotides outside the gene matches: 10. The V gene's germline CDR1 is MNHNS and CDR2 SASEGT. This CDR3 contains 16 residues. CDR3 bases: TGTGCCAGCACCCAGGACAGGGGAACCTTCCAAGAGACCCAGTACTTC. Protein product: CASTQDRGTFQETQYF.